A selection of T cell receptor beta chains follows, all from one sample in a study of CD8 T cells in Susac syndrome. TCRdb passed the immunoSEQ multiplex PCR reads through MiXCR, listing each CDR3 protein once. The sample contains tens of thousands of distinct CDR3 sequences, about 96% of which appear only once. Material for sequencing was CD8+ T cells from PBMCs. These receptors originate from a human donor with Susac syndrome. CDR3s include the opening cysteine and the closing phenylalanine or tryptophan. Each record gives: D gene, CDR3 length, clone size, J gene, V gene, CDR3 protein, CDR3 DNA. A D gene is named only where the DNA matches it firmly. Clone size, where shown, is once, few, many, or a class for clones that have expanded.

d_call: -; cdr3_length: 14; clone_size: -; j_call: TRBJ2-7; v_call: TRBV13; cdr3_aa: CASSLGASGSEQYF; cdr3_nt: TGTGCCAGCAGCTTAGGCGCCAGTGGATCCGAGCAGTACTTC
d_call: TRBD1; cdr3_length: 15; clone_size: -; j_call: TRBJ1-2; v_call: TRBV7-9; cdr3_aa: CASSYPGTVTYGYTF; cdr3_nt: TGTGCCAGCAGCTACCCTGGGACAGTCACCTATGGCTACACCTTC
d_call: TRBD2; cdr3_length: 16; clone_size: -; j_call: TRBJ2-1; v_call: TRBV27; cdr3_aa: CASSSYGLAGGGEQFF; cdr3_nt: TGTGCCAGCAGTTCCTATGGACTAGCGGGGGGTGGTGAGCAGTTCTTC
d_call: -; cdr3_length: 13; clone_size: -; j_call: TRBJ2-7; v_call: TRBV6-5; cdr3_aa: CASRTDSSYEQYF; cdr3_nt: TGTGCCAGCAGGACCGACAGCTCCTACGAGCAGTACTTC
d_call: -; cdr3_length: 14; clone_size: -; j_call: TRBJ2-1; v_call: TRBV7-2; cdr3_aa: CASASRDALNEQFF; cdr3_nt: TGTGCCAGCGCATCCCGGGATGCGTTAAATGAGCAGTTCTTC
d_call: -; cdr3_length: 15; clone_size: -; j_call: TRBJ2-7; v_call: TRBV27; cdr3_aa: CASSGQGQLSYEQYF; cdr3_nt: TGTGCCAGCAGTGGACAAGGACAGCTCTCCTACGAGCAGTACTTC
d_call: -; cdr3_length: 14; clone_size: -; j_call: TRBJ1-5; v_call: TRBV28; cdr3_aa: CASSFRDSNQPQHF; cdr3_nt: TGTGCCAGCAGTTTTCGGGATAGCAATCAGCCCCAGCATTTT
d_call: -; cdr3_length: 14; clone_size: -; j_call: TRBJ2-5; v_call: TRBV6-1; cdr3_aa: CASSEYNRQETQYF; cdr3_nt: TGTGCCAGCAGTGAATATAACAGGCAAGAGACCCAGTACTTC
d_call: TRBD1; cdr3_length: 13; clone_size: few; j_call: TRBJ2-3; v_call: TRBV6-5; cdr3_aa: CASRRGLTDTQYF; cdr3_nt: TGTGCCAGCAGGAGGGGGCTGACAGATACGCAGTATTTT
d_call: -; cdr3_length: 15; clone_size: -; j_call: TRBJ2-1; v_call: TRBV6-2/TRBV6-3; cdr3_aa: CASSDRDRGLDEQFF; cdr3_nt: TGTGCCAGCAGTGACCGGGACCGAGGTCTCGATGAGCAGTTCTTC
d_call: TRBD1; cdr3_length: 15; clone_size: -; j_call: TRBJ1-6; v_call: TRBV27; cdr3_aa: CASSFLGQNNSPLHF; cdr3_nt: TGTGCCAGCAGTTTCCTGGGACAGAATAATTCACCCCTCCACTTT
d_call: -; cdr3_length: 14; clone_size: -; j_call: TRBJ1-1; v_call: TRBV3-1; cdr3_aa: CASSQGHPNTEAFF; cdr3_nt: TGTGCCAGCAGCCAAGGACACCCCAACACTGAAGCTTTCTTT
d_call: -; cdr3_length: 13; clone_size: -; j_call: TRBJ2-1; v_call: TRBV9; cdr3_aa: CASSVYTYNEQFF; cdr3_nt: TGTGCCAGCAGCGTGTACACCTACAATGAGCAGTTCTTC
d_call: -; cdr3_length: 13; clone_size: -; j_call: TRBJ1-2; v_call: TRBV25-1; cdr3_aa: CASSLDMNYGYTF; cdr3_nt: TGTGCCAGCAGTCTCGACATGAACTATGGCTACACCTTC
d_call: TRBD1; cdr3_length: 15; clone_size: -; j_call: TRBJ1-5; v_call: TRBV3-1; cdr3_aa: CASSTTGTDNQPQHF; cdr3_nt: TGTGCCAGCAGCACAACCGGGACAGACAATCAGCCCCAGCATTTT
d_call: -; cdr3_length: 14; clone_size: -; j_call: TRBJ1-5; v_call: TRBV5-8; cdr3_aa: CASSLGWGGQPQHF; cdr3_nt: TGTGCCAGCAGCTTGGGATGGGGAGGTCAGCCCCAGCATTTT
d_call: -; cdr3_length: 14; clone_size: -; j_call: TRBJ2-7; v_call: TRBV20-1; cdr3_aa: CSASRSALSYEQYF; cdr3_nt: TGCAGTGCTTCGAGGTCTGCCCTCTCCTACGAGCAGTACTTC
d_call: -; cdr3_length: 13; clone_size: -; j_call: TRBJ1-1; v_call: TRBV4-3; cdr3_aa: CASSLERGLEAFF; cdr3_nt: TGCGCCAGCAGCCTTGAGAGAGGGCTCGAGGCTTTCTTT
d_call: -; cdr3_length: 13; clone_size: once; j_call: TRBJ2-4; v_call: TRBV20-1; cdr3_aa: CSARGYGLVIQYF; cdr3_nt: TGCAGTGCTAGAGGGTACGGGTTGGTCATTCAGTACTTC
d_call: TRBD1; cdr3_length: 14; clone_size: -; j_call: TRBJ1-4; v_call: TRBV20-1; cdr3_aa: CSARAGTVEEKLFF; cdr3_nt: TGCAGTGCTAGGGCCGGGACAGTGGAAGAAAAACTGTTTTTT
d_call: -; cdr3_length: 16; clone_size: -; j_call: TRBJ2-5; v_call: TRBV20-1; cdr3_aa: CSATGTALTLQETQYF; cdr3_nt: TGCAGTGCAACCGGGACTGCCCTGACCCTCCAAGAGACCCAGTACTTC
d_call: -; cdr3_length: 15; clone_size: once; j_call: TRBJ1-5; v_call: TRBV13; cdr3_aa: CASSAGRNMGQPQHF; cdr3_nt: TGTGCCAGCAGCGCGGGGAGGAACATGGGTCAGCCCCAGCATTTT
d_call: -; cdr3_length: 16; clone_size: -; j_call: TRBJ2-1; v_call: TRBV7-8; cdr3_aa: CASSPDWRGPTNEQFF; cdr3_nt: TGTGCCAGCAGCCCCGATTGGCGGGGGCCAACCAATGAGCAGTTCTTC
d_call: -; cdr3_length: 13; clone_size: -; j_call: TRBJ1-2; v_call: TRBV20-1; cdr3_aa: CSAAPPGNYGYTF; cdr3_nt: TGCAGTGCTGCCCCCCCAGGCAACTATGGCTACACCTTC
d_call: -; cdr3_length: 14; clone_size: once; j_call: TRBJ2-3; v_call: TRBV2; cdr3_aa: CASSTGQPRDTQYF; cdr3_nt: TGTGCCAGCAGTACCGGTCAACCACGGGATACGCAGTATTTT
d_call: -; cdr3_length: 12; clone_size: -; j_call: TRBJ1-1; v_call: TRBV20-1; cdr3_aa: CSARRQFTEAFF; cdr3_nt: TGCAGTGCCCGCCGGCAGTTCACTGAAGCTTTCTTT
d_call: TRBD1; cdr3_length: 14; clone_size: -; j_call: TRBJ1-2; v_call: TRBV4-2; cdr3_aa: CASSQETGSSGYTF; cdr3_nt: TGTGCCAGCAGCCAAGAGACAGGGTCCTCTGGCTACACCTTC
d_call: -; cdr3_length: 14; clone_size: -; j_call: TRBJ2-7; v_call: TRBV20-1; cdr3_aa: CSARDRLILGEQYF; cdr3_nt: TGCAGTGCTAGAGACAGACTAATACTGGGCGAGCAGTACTTC
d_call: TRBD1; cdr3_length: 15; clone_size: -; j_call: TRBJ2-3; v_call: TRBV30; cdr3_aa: CAWSTSTGGGDTQYF; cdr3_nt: TGTGCCTGGAGTACCTCGACAGGGGGTGGAGATACGCAGTATTTT
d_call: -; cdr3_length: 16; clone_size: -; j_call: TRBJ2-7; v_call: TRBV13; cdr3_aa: CASSLAQGDYSYEQYF; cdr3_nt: TGTGCCAGCAGCTTAGCCCAGGGGGACTATTCCTACGAGCAGTACTTC
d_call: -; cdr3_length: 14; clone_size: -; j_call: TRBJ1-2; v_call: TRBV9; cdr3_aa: CASSVGGGDYGYTF; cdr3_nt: TGTGCCAGCAGCGTAGGGGGAGGGGACTATGGCTACACCTTC
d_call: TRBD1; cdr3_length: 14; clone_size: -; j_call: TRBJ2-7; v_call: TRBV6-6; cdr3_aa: CASSNRQGTYEQYF; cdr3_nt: TGTGCCAGCAGTAATCGACAGGGAACCTACGAGCAGTACTTC
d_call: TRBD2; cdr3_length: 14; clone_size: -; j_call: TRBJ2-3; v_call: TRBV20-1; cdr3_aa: CSAPRGGLSDTQYF; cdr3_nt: TGCAGTGCGCCGCGGGGGGGCCTATCAGATACGCAGTATTTT
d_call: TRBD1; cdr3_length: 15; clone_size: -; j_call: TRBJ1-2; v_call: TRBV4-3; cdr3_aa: CASSRFPGQGVGYTF; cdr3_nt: TGCGCCAGCAGCCGATTTCCGGGACAGGGGGTAGGCTACACCTTC
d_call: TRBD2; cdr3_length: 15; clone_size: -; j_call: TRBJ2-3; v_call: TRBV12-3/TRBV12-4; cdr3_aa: CASTLTSGGPDTQYF; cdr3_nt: TGTGCCAGCACCCTGACTAGCGGGGGCCCAGATACGCAGTATTTT
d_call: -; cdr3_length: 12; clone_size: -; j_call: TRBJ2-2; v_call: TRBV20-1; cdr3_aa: CSAKQNTGELFF; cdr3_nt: TGCAGTGCTAAACAGAACACCGGGGAGCTGTTTTTT
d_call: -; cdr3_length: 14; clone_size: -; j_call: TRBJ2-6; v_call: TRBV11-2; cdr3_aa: CASRKESGANVLTF; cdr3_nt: TGTGCCAGCAGGAAGGAATCAGGGGCCAACGTCCTGACTTTC
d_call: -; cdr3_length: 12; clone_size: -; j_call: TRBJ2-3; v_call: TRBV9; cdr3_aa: CASSVNTDTQYF; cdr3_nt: TGTGCCAGCAGCGTGAACACAGATACGCAGTATTTT
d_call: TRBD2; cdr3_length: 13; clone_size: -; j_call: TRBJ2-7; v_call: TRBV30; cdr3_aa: CAWTKRGGDEQYF; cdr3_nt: TGTGCCTGGACCAAGCGGGGAGGGGACGAGCAGTACTTC
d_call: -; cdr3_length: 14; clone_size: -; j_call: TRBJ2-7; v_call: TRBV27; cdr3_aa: CASSSSARAYEQYF; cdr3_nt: TGTGCCAGCAGTTCATCGGCGAGGGCCTACGAGCAGTACTTC
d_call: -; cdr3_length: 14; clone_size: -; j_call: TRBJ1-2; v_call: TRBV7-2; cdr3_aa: CASSLQKGDYGYTF; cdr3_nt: TGTGCCAGCAGCTTACAGAAAGGGGACTATGGCTACACCTTC
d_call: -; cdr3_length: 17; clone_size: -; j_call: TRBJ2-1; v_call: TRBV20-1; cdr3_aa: CSARDPILSGSYNEQFF; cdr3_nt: TGCAGTGCTAGAGACCCAATTTTGAGTGGCTCCTACAATGAGCAGTTCTTC
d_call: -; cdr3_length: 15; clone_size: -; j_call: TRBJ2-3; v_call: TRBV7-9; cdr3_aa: CASSLEIVSTDTQYF; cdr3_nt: TGTGCCAGCAGCTTAGAGATAGTTTCCACAGATACGCAGTATTTT
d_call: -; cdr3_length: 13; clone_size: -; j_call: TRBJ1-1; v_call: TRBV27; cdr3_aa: CASSSPRSTEAFF; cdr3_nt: TGTGCCAGCAGTTCTCCAAGATCCACTGAAGCTTTCTTT
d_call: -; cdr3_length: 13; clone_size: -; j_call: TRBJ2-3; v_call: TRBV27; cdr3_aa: CASSGYYTDTQYF; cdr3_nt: TGTGCCAGCAGTGGGTACTACACAGATACGCAGTATTTT
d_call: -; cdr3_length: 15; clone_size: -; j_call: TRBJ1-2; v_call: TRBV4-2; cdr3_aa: CASSQRGGARDGYTF; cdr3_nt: TGTGCCAGCAGCCAGAGGGGGGGGGCCAGGGATGGCTACACCTTC
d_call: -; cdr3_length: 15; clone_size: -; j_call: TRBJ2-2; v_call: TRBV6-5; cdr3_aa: CASSYETPNTGELFF; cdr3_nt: TGTGCCAGCAGTTACGAGACACCGAACACCGGGGAGCTGTTTTTT
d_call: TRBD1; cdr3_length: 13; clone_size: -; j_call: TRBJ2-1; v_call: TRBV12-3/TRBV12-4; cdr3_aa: CASSRQGWGEQFF; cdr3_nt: TGTGCCAGCAGTCGACAGGGATGGGGCGAGCAGTTCTTC
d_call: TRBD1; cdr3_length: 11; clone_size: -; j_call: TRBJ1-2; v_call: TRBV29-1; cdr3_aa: CSADRGYGYTF; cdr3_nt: TGCAGCGCCGACAGGGGTTATGGCTACACCTTC
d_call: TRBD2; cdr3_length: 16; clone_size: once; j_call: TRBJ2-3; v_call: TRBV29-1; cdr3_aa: CSVMGRASGRTDTQYF; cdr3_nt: TGCAGCGTTATGGGTAGGGCTAGCGGTCGCACAGATACGCAGTATTTT
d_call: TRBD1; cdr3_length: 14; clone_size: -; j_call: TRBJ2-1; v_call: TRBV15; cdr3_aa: CATSTRTGMNEQFF; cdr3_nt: TGTGCCACCAGCACAAGGACAGGGATGAATGAGCAGTTCTTC
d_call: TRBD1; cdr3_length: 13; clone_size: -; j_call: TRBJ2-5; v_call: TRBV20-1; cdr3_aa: CSAPQQGLETQYF; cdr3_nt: TGCAGTGCTCCTCAACAGGGGTTGGAGACCCAGTACTTC
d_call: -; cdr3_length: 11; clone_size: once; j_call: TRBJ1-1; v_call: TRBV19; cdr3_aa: CASSFEVRTFF; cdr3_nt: TGTGCCAGTAGTTTCGAGGTGAGAACTTTCTTT
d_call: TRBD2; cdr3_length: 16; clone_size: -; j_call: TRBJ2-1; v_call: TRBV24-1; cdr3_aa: CATSDRGLAGNNEQFF; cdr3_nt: TGTGCCACCAGTGATCGGGGACTAGCGGGGAACAATGAGCAGTTCTTC